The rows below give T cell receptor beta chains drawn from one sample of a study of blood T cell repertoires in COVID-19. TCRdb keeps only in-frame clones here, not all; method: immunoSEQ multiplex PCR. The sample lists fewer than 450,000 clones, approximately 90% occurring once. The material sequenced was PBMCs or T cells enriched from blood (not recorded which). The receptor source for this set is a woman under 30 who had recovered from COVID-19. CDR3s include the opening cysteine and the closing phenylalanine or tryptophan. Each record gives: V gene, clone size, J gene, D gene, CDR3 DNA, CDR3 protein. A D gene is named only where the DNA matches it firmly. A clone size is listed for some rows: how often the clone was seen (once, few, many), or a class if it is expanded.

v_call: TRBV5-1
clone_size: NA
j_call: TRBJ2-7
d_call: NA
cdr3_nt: TGCGCCAGCAGCCCGATAGGAGGGTCGTATTCCTACGAGCAGTACTTC
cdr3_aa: CASSPIGGSYSYEQYF

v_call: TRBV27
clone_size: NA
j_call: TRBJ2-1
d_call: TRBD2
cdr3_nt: TGTGCCAGCAGTTTATTTAGCGGGGGATACAATGAGCAGTTCTTC
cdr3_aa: CASSLFSGGYNEQFF

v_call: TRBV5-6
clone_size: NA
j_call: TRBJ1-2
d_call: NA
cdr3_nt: TGTGCCAGCAGCTTGTGGTTTGGGGGCCGGGATGGCTACACCTTC
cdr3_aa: CASSLWFGGRDGYTF

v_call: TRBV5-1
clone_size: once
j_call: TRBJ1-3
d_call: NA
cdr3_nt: TGCGCCAGCAGCTCCTCCTCTGGAAACACCATATATTTT
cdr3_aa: CASSSSSGNTIYF

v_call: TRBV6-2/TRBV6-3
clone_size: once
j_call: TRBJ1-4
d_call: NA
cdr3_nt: TGTGCCAGCAGTCTACACAGGGTCAGGAGCGCAACTAATGAAAAACTGTTTTTT
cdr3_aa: CASSLHRVRSATNEKLFF

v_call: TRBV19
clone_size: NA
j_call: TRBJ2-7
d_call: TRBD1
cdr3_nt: TGTGCCAGTAGTCCCGGGACAGGCTACGAGCAGTACTTC
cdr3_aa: CASSPGTGYEQYF

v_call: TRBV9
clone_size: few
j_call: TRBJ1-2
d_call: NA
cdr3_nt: TGTGCCAGCTCGACCCCATCGGGGGATGGCTACACCTTC
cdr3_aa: CASSTPSGDGYTF

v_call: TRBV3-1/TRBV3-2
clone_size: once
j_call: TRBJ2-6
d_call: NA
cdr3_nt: TGTGCCAGCAGCCACTTCGAAGGCGGGCCTGGGGCCAACGTCCTGACTTTC
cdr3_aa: CASSHFEGGPGANVLTF

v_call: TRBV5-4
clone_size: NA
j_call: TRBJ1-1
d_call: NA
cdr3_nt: TGTGCCAGCAGCTTTGGAGGGTGGAACACTGAAGCTTTCTTT
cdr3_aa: CASSFGGWNTEAFF

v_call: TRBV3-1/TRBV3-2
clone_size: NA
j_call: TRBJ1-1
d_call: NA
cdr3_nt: TGTGCCAGCAGCCAAGTTGCAGGGGACACTGAAGCTTTCTTT
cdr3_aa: CASSQVAGDTEAFF

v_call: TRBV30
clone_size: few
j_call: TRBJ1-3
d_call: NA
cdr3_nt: TGTGCCTGGGATCATCCCCCCGGAAACACCATATATTTT
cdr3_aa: CAWDHPPGNTIYF

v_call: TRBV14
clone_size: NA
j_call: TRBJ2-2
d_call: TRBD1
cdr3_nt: TGTGCCAGCAGCCAAGGACAGGGGATTAACACCGGGGAGCTGTTTTTT
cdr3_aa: CASSQGQGINTGELFF

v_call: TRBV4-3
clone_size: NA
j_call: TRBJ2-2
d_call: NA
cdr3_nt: TGCGCCAGCAGCCAAGATGGGGCCTACCTCCGAATAGGGGAGCTGTTTTTT
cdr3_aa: CASSQDGAYLRIGELFF

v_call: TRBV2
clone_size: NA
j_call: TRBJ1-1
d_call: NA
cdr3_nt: TGTGCCAGCAGTGAGCTGCGGAACACTGAAGCTTTCTTT
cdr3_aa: CASSELRNTEAFF

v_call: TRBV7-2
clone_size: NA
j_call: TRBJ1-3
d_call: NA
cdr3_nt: TGTGCCAGCAGCTTAGCGGGGAGAGGAAACACCATATATTTT
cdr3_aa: CASSLAGRGNTIYF

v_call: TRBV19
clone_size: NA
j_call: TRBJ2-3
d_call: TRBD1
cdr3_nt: TGTGCCAGTAGGGGGTTAAGGGACAGAGACACAGATACGCAGTATTTT
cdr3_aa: CASRGLRDRDTDTQYF

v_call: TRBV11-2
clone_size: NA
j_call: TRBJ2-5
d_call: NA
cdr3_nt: TGTGCCAGCAGCTTAGGCAGGGAAGAGACCCAGTACTTC
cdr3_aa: CASSLGREETQYF

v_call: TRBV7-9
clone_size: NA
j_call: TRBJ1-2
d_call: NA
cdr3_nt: TGTGCCAGCAGCTTAGCGACCCTTAGGGGGTATGGCGGCTACACCTTC
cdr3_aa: CASSLATLRGYGGYTF

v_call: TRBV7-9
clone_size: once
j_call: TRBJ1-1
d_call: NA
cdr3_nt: TGTGCCAGCAGCATCCTGCGGGGGGCCCAAAAAGCTTTCTTT
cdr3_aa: CASSILRGAQKAFF

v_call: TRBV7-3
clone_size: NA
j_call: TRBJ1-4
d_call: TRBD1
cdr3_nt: TGTGCCAGCAGCCGTGACAGGGGGGAAAAACTGTTTTTT
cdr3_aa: CASSRDRGEKLFF

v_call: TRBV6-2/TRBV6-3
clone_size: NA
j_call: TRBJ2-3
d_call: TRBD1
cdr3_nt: TGTGCCAGCAGTTCCCCGGACAGGGGGCCAGATACGCAGTATTTT
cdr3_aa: CASSSPDRGPDTQYF

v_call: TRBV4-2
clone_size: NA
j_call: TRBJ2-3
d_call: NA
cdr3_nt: TGTGCCAGCAGCCAAGACTCCCGGGACTCAAGATCTAGTACAGATACGCAGTATTTT
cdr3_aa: CASSQDSRDSRSSTDTQYF

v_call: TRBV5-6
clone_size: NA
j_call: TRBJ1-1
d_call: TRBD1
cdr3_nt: TGTGCCAGCAGCTTGACGGACAGGGATGACACTGAAGCTTTCTTT
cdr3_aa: CASSLTDRDDTEAFF

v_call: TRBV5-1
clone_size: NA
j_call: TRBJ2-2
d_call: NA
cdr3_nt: TGCGCCAGCAGCTTGGAGGGGGCCGGGGAGCTGTTTTTT
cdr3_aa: CASSLEGAGELFF

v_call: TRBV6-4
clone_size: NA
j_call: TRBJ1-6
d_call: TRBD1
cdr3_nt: TGTGCCAGCAGTGAGGCAGGGGGCTATAATTCACCCCTCCACTTT
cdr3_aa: CASSEAGGYNSPLHF

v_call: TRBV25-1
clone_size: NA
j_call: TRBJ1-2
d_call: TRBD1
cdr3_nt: TGTGCCAGCAGCGGCAGGGGGGACTATGGCTACACCTTC
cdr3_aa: CASSGRGDYGYTF

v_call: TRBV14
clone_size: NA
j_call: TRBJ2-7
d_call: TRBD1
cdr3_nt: TGTGCCAGCAGCATTGGGACAGGGGCGCTCTACGAGCAGTACTTC
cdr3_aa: CASSIGTGALYEQYF

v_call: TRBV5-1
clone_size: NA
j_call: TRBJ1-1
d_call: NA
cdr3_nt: TGCGCCAGCAGCGCACAGCGGGGTGGGGCCACTGAAGCTTTCTTT
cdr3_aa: CASSAQRGGATEAFF

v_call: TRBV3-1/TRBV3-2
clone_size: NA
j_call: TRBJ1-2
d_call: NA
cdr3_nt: TGTGCCAGCAGCCAAGTAGCCAGGGATGGCTACACCTTC
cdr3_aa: CASSQVARDGYTF

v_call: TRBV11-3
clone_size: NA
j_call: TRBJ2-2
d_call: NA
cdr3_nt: TGTGCCAGCAGCCCAACCGCTCCCCTGAGCGTAGACGGGGAGCTGTTTTTT
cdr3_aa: CASSPTAPLSVDGELFF

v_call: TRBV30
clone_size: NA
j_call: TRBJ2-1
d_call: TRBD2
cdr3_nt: TGTGCCTGGAGTCTAGCCGGGCTAGCGGGAGCATACAATGAGCAGTTCTTC
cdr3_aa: CAWSLAGLAGAYNEQFF

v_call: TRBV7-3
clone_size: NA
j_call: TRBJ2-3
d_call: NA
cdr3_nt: TGTGCCAGCAGCTTAAGCAGGGAAGATACGCAGTATTTT
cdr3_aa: CASSLSREDTQYF

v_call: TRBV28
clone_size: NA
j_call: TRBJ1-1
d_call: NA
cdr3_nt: TGTGCCAGCAGCCTAGTTGCAGGGGAACATGGTGAAGCTTTCTTT
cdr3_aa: CASSLVAGEHGEAFF

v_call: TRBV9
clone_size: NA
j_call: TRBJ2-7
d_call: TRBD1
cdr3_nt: TGTGCCAGCAGCGCCAAAAACACAGGGGTTGAGCAGTACTTC
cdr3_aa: CASSAKNTGVEQYF

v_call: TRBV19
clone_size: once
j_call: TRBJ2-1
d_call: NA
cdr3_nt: TGTGCCAGTAGTCCGGCAGGGAACTCCTACAATGAGCAGTTCTTC
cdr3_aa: CASSPAGNSYNEQFF

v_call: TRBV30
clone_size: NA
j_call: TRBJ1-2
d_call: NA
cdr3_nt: TGTGCCTGGACCCAAGACAGGTACTATGGCTACACCTTC
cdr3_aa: CAWTQDRYYGYTF

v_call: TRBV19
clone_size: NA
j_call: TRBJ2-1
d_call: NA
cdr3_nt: TGTGCCTCCGGGCCACAGGGCTCCTACAATGAGCAGTTCTTC
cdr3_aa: CASGPQGSYNEQFF

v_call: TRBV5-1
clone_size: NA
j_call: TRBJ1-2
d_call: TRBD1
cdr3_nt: TGCGCCAGCAGCTCCCCCGGGACAGGTATTCTTGCGGGCTACACCTTC
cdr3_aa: CASSSPGTGILAGYTF

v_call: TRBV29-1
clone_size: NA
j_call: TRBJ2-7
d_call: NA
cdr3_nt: TGCAGCGTTGAGGAAAGAGGGGGCTCCTACGAGCAGTACTTC
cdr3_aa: CSVEERGGSYEQYF

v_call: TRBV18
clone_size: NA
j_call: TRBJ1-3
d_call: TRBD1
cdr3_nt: TGTGCCAGCTCACCACTGGGGACAGGGACCTCTGGAAACACCATATATTTT
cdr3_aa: CASSPLGTGTSGNTIYF

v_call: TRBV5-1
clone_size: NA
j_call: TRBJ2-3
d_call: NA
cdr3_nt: TGCGCCAGCAGCTTACCGGGACTCCGGTTGGAGGATACGCAGTATTTT
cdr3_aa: CASSLPGLRLEDTQYF

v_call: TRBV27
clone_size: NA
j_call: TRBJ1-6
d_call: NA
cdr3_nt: TGTGCCAGCAGTTTCATAGACGGTCAGGCCCTCCACTTT
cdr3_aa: CASSFIDGQALHF

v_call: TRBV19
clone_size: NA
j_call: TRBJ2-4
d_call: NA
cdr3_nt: TGTGCCAGTAGTATAGTTGCAGGGTCCCTAGCCAAAAACATTCAGTACTTC
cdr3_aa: CASSIVAGSLAKNIQYF

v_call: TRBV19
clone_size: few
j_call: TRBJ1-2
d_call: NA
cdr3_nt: TGTGCCAGTACCCCGCAGGGGTCGATTGGCTACACCTTC
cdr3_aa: CASTPQGSIGYTF